The next 22 T cell receptor beta chains were all read from a single sample in a study of immune evolution from preneoplasia to lung adenocarcinoma. Generated by immunoSEQ multiplex PCR, the TCRdb table keeps only in-frame clones and is missing some. This sample yields 3,500 to 4,500 clones, of which roughly 87% are seen a single time; 4% to 5.5% belongs to the top ten. Sequencing input: FFPE minimally invasive lung adenocarcinoma tissue. These receptors originate from a donor older than 65 with lung adenocarcinoma.

The rearrangement joins TRBV4-3 to TRBJ2-2; 8 bases are a match to TRBD1. The CDR3 is made up of 15 amino acids. Germline V lookup: CDR1 LGHNA, CDR2 YSLEER. V was clipped by 4 bases and J by 8 bases; unmatched bases: 9. CDR3: CASSPGTGRRGELFF. The CDR3 region has the DNA TGCGCCAGCAGCCCGGGGACAGGACGGAGGGGGGAGCTGTTTTTT.

For the CDR3, the DNA is TGTGCCAGCAGCTTAAATTTTGAAGGGAGGAACGAGCAGTACTTC. This gives the protein CASSLNFEGRNEQYF. The V gene is TRBV7-2, the J gene TRBJ2-7, with D possibly matching TRBD2 (6 bases). The CDR3 is made up of 15 amino acids. Germline lookup yields CDR1 SGHTA and CDR2 FQGNSA. V shed 2 bases and J shed 5 bases, with 16 bases lying between them. The full variable domain, with the rest looked up from reference TRBV7-2 and TRBJ2-7, is GAGVSQSPSNKVTEKGKDVELRCDPISGHTALYWYRQSLGQGLEFLIYFQGNSAPDKSGLPSDRFSAERTGGSVSTLTIQRTQQEDSAVYLCASSLNFEGRNEQYFGPGTRLTVT.

This clone was seen more than once but under ten times. The chain carries TRBV9 and TRBJ2-1; D might be TRBD2 (6 bases). CDR1 is SGDLS and CDR2 is YYNGEE in the germline V gene. The V and J ends lost 2 bases and 5 bases respectively, with 11 bases between them. This CDR3 has 14 amino acids. CDR3 in amino acids: CASSVASANNEQFF. CDR3 sequence (DNA): TGTGCCAGCAGCGTCGCTAGCGCAAACAATGAGCAGTTCTTC.

Remarks on this clone: Compared with germline, one end of the junction differs, possibly owing to a read error. The V gene is TRBV2, the J gene TRBJ2-7, with D unresolved. Germline assignment: CDR1 SNHLY and CDR2 FYNNEI. The CDR3 is made up of 13 amino acids. CDR3 in amino acids: CATSFRRSYEQYF. The DNA for the CDR3 is TGTGCCACCAGTTTTCGCCGCTCCTACGAGCAGTACTTC.

Regarding this clone: A read error may produce the germline difference seen at one junction end. This chain links TRBV13 with TRBJ1-5; no firm D call. The germline gives CDR1 PRHDT, CDR2 FYEKMQ (reference sequence). CDR3 length: 13 amino acids. DNA for the CDR3: TGTGGCAGCAGCTTGCATGGCGATCAGCCCCAGCATTTT. This encodes CGSSLHGDQPQHF. Combining the CDR3 with reference TRBV13 and TRBJ1-5 gives the whole variable domain AAGVIQSPRHLIKEKRETATLKCYPIPRHDTVYWYQQGPGQDPQFLISFYEKMQSDKGSIPDRFSAQQFSDYHSELNMSSLELGDSALYFCGSSLHGDQPQHFGDGTRLSIL.

The rearrangement links TRBV6-5 to TRBJ1-1, with 7 bases identical to TRBD1. CDR1 and CDR2 from the germline V gene are MNHEY and SVGAGI. The CDR3 runs 12 residues. V was clipped by 5 bases and J by 10 bases; unmatched bases: 7. In DNA, the CDR3 is TGTGCCAGCAGTACGGGGACAGCCGGAGCTTTCTTT. It yields the protein CASSTGTAGAFF.

The chain couples TRBV5-1 to TRBJ2-7; no definite D call. Germline loops: CDR1 SGHRS, CDR2 YFSETQ. This CDR3 contains 14 residues. The V end lost 3 bases, the J end lost 4 bases, and 14 bases lay between the germline ends. CDR3 region: CASSSGPSGYEQYF. CDR3 DNA sequence: TGCGCCAGCAGCTCAGGACCCTCCGGGTACGAGCAGTACTTC.

This chain uses TRBV5-4 with TRBJ1-2; TRBD1 is a possible D gene (5 bases). The CDR3 consists of 15 residues. Trimming left V 4 bases short and J 0 bases short, with 13 bases between. Looked up from germline, CDR1 is SGHNT and CDR2 is YYREEE (reference sequence). The CDR3 reads CASSLRQTANYGYTF. The CDR3 DNA reads TGTGCCAGCAGCCTGAGACAGACAGCTAACTATGGCTACACCTTC.

This chain links TRBV28 with TRBJ2-1, with 8 positions matching TRBD2. V shed 6 bases, J shed 3 bases, and the junction held 7 bases outside the gene matches. Germline lookup yields CDR1 MDHEN and CDR2 SYDVKM. The length of the CDR3 is 15 residues. CDR3 loop: CASSLPSGSYNEQFF. The CDR3 DNA follows: TGTGCCAGCAGCTTGCCCAGCGGGAGCTACAATGAGCAGTTCTTC.

The V call is TRBV5-6, the J call TRBJ1-1; 7 bases line up with TRBD1. V was pared by 3 bases and J by 7 bases, with 3 bases of the junction left unmatched. The CDR3 has 12 amino acids. Germline lookup yields CDR1 SGHDT and CDR2 YYEEEE. CDR3 sequence reads: CASSSTGIEAFF. CDR3 nucleotide sequence: TGTGCCAGCAGCTCGACAGGGATTGAAGCTTTCTTT.

V gene TRBV2 combines with J gene TRBJ1-5; D ambiguous. Germline V lookup: CDR1 SNHLY, CDR2 FYNNEI. The CDR3 spans 15 residues. V was clipped by 8 bases and J by 0 bases, with 14 bases between them. The CDR3 DNA sequence: TGTGCCAGCGCCGGGTATGGTTATAGCAATCAGCCCCAGCATTTT. Its protein is CASAGYGYSNQPQHF.

The sample holds a few counts of this clone. V usage is TRBV28 and J usage is TRBJ1-2; TRBD1 agrees at 7 bases. The junction had 12 bases not matched to a gene; V was cut back by 3 bases and J by 8 bases. Germline assignment: CDR1 MDHEN and CDR2 SYDVKM. This CDR3 is 15 amino acids long. The CDR3 sequence is CASSFSDRVVGGYTF. CDR3 DNA sequence: TGTGCCAGCAGTTTCTCCGACAGGGTAGTTGGGGGCTACACCTTC.

V gene TRBV5-1 combines with J gene TRBJ2-3; D is perhaps TRBD1 (5 bases). The CDR3 sequence is 14 residues long. V lost 4 bases and J lost 4, with 13 bases in between. Germline CDR1 and CDR2: SGHRS and YFSETQ. As DNA, the CDR3 is TGCGCCAGCAGCCTAGGGGTTTCGCCAGATACGCAGTATTTT. It yields the protein CASSLGVSPDTQYF.

The chain joins TRBV5-1 to TRBJ2-1; 7 nucleotides agree with TRBD1. The CDR3 has 15 amino acids. The V gene's germline CDR1 is SGHRS and CDR2 YFSETQ. With 7 bases clipped from V and 2 bases from J, the junction kept 9 bases outside the gene matches. CDR3 sequence (DNA): TGCGCCAGCCATATCACAGGGGCTCCCTACAATGAGCAGTTCTTC. This sequence encodes CASHITGAPYNEQFF. The full variable domain, its missing parts supplied by reference TRBV5-1 and TRBJ2-1, is KAGVTQTPRYLIKTRGQQVTLSCSPISGHRSVSWYQQTPGQGLQFLFEYFSETQRNKGNFPGRFSGRQFSNSRSEMNVSTLELGDSALYLCASHITGAPYNEQFFGPGTRLTVL.

The chain uses TRBV28 and TRBJ1-1; TRBD1 agrees at 7 bases. This CDR3 is 16 amino acids long. Per germline, CDR1 MDHEN and CDR2 SYDVKM. The ends lost 7 bases at V and 7 bases at J; junction bases unmatched: 18. Written as DNA, the CDR3 is TGTGCCAGCACCACGTGGTTTGGGTTCGGGGACAGTGAAGCTTTCTTT. Its protein product is CASTTWFGFGDSEAFF.

This clone was counted only a few times. The gene calls are TRBV6-1 and TRBJ2-7, with a weak D call TRBD1 (6 bases). Trimming pared 8 bases from V and 3 bases from J, leaving 17 bases between. Germline CDR1 is MNHNS and CDR2 is SASEGT. The CDR3 consists of 14 residues. Here the CDR3 reads CASVRGPQGYEQYF. CDR3 DNA: TGTGCCAGCGTTCGGGGCCCACAGGGCTACGAGCAGTACTTC.

The chain recombines TRBV29-1 with TRBJ2-5; D might be TRBD1 or TRBD2, each matching 5 bases. Germline-derived CDR1 and CDR2 are SQVTM and ANQGSEA. V was clipped by 0 bases and J by 5 bases, with 10 bases between them. The CDR3 consists of 13 residues. The CDR3 loop reads CSVEDGGGETQYF. The CDR3 DNA is TGCAGCGTTGAAGATGGGGGTGGCGAGACCCAGTACTTC.

This chain uses TRBV28 with TRBJ2-7, with D possibly matching TRBD2 (7 bases). This CDR3 spans 16 amino acids. Germline V lookup: CDR1 MDHEN, CDR2 SYDVKM. Trimming removed 4 bases from V and 4 bases from J, with 20 bases in between. CDR3: CASSSPWRGGPYEQYF. CDR3 bases: TGTGCCAGCAGTTCTCCTTGGAGGGGGGGTCCGTACGAGCAGTACTTC. The full variable domain, rest sourced from reference TRBV28 and TRBJ2-7, is DVKVTQSSRYLVKRTGEKVFLECVQDMDHENMFWYRQDPGLGLRLIYFSYDVKMKEKGDIPEGYSVSREKKERFSLILESASTNQTSMYLCASSSPWRGGPYEQYFGPGTRLTVT.

This sequence joins TRBV9 and TRBJ2-3; 10 bases agree with TRBD2. CDR1 SGDLS and CDR2 YYNGEE come from the germline V gene. The CDR3 has 17 amino acids. Unmatched junction bases numbered 10, after V lost 5 bases and J lost 1 base. CDR3 nucleotide sequence: TGTGCCAGCAGTGAAGACACCGGGACTAGCGGCACAGATACGCAGTATTTT. Translating gives CASSEDTGTSGTDTQYF.

In its sample, this clone was seen once. The chain combines TRBV16 with TRBJ2-2, with 11 nucleotides matching TRBD1. The CDR3 has 17 residues. Germline V CDR1 and CDR2: KGHSY, FQNENV. The junction had 10 bases not matched to a gene; V was cut back by 6 bases and J by 4 bases. CDR3 loop: CASSGQGALLVTGELFF. CDR3 coding DNA: TGTGCCAGCAGTGGACAGGGGGCATTACTCGTCACCGGGGAGCTGTTTTTT.

V and J are TRBV4-3 and TRBJ2-5; 9 bases agree with TRBD2. The CDR3 runs 16 residues. Germline V gene lookup returns CDR1 LGHNA and CDR2 YSLEER. Trimming took 4 bases from V and 5 from J; bases not matched to a gene: 11. The CDR3 DNA reads as TGCGCCAGCAGCCCCAATTTAGCGGGAGACGGGGAGACCCAGTACTTC. As protein: CASSPNLAGDGETQYF.

The rearrangement joins TRBV9 to TRBJ2-3; TRBD2 aligns across 7 bases. V gave up 3 bases and J gave up 3 bases; unmatched junction bases: 7. The CDR3 has 15 residues. Germline-derived CDR1 and CDR2 are SGDLS and YYNGEE. The CDR3 sequence is CASSAGGRGTDTQYF. In DNA form, the CDR3 reads TGTGCCAGCAGCGCGGGGGGTAGAGGTACAGATACGCAGTATTTT.